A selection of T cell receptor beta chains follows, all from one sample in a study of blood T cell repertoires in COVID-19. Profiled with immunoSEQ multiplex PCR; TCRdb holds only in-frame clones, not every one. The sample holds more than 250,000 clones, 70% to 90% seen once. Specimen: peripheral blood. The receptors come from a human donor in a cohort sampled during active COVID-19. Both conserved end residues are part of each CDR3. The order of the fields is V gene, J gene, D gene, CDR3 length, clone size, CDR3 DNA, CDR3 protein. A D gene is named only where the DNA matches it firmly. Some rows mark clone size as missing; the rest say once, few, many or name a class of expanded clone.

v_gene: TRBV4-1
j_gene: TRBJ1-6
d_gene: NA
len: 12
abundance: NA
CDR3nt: TGCGCCAGCAGCCAGGAGAATTCACCCCTCCACTTT
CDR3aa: CASSQENSPLHF

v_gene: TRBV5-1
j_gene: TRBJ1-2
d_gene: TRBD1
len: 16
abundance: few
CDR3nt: TGCGCCAGCAGCTTGGCTTTCGGGACAGCGAACTATGGCTACACCTTC
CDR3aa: CASSLAFGTANYGYTF

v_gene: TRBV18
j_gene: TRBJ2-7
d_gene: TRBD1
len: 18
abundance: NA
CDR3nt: TGTGCCAGCTCATTCCGGACAGGGGGCGTACGTAGCTCCTACGAGCAGTACTTC
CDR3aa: CASSFRTGGVRSSYEQYF

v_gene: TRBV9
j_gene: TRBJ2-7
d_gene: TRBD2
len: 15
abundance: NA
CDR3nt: TGTGCCAGCAGCGCCTTAGCGGGAGTTTCCTACGAGCAGTACTTC
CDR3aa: CASSALAGVSYEQYF

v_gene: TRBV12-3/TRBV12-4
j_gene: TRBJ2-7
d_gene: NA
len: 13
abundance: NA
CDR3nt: TGTGCCAGCAGTTTTAACAGACCCTACGAGCAGTACTTC
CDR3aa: CASSFNRPYEQYF

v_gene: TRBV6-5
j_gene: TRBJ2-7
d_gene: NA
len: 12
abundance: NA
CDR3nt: TGTGCCAGCGGGGGGACCCGCTACGAGCAGTACTTC
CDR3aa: CASGGTRYEQYF

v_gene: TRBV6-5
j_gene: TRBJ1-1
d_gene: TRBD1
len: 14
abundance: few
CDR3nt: TGTGCCAGCAGCAGGGACAGGGTGAACACTGAAGCTTTCTTT
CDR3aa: CASSRDRVNTEAFF

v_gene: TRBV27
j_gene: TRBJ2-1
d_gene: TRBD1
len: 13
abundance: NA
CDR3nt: TGTGCCAGCAGCAATCAATCAGGGGGCGTAAAGTTCTTC
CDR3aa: CASSNQSGGVKFF

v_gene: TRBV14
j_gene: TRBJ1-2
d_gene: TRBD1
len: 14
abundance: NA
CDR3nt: TGTGCCAGCAGCCAAGATGGGACAGGGGATGGCTACACCTTC
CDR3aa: CASSQDGTGDGYTF

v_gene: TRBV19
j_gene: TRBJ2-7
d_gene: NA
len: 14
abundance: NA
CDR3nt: TGTGCCAGTAGTATCAGCGGTAGCTCCTACGAGCAGTACTTC
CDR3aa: CASSISGSSYEQYF

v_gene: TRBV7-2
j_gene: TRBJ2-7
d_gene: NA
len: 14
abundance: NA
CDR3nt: TGTGCCAGCAGCTTAGTAGAGGGGGCCTACGAGCAGTACTTC
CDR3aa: CASSLVEGAYEQYF

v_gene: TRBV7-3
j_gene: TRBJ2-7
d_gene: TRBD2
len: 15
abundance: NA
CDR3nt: TGTGCCAGCAGCTTAGCGCTAGCGGAACAATACGAGCAGTACTTC
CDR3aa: CASSLALAEQYEQYF

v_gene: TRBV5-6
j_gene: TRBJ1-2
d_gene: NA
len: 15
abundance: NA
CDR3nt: TGTGCCAGCAGCTTGATCTGGGGAGGTAACTATGGCTACACCTTC
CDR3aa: CASSLIWGGNYGYTF

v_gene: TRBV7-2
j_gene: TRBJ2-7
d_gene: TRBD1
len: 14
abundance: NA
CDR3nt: TGTGCCAGCAGCTTAGACAGGGGCTCCTACGAGCAGTACTTC
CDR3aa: CASSLDRGSYEQYF

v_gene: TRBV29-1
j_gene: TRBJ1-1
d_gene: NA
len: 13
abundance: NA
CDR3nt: TGCAGCGTCTCCTGGGCGGGGAACACTGAAGCTTTCTTT
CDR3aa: CSVSWAGNTEAFF

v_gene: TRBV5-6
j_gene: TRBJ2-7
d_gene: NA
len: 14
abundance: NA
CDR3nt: TGTGCCAGCAGCCGTCAGCTAGCGCCGTACGAGCAGTACTTC
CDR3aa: CASSRQLAPYEQYF